This note documents a single T cell receptor beta chain sequence. The data originate from a study of blood T cell repertoires in COVID-19. Study at large: The study drew acute and convalescent COVID-19 samples from the United States, Italy and Spain. PBMCs, B-cell-depleted T cells, or T cells provided the cDNA or gDNA that made up the material.

Germline CDR1 and CDR2: SGHRS and YFSETQ. This CDR3 has 14 amino acids. V lost 1 base, J lost 6 bases, and 8 bases lay in between. In the study's own analysis: Amplifying reference gene primers gave estimates of nucleated cell counts. The repertoire was sequenced with immunoSEQ multiplex PCR; TCRdb's copy has only in-frame clones and lacks some. The DNA gave D and trimming, while V, J and clone size come from that table. The table records about 23,000 clones, 85% to 90% of them present only once. The receptor was isolated from a woman older than 75 with active COVID-19. Sample: peripheral blood. The chain couples TRBV5-1 to TRBJ1-6; no reliable D call. CDR3 protein: CASSLPLLNSPLHF. CDR3 nucleotide sequence: TGCGCCAGCAGCTTGCCCCTTCTTAATTCACCCCTCCACTTT.